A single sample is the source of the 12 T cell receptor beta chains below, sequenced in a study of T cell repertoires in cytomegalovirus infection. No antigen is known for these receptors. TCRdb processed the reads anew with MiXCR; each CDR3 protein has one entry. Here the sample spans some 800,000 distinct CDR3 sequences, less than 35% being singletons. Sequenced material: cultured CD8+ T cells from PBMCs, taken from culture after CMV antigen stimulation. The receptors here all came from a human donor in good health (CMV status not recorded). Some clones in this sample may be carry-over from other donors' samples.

CDR3 region: CASSPEADPYEQYV. DNA of the CDR3: TGTGCCAGCTCACCTGAAGCAGACCCCTACGAGCAGTACGTC. V usage is TRBV18 and J usage is TRBJ2-7; D ambiguous. Trimming removed 3 bases from V and 2 bases from J, with 11 bases in between. Germline CDR1 KGHSH, CDR2 LQKENI. CDR3 length equals 14 residues.

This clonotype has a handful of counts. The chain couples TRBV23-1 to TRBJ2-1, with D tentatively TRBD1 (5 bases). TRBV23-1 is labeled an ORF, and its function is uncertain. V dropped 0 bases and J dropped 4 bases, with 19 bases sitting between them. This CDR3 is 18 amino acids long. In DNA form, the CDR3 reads TGCGCCAGCAGTCAATCGCAAGGGGTGGTCGGCCGATACAATGAGCAGTTCTTC. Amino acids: CASSQSQGVVGRYNEQFF.

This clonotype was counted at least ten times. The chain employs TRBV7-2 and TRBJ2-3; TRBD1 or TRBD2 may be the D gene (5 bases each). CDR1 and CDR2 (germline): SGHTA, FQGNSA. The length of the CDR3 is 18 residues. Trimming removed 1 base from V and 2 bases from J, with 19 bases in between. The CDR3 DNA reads TGTGCCAGCAGCTTAGTTGTTGGGGGTCACCAGTACACAGATACGCAGTATTTT. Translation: CASSLVVGGHQYTDTQYF.

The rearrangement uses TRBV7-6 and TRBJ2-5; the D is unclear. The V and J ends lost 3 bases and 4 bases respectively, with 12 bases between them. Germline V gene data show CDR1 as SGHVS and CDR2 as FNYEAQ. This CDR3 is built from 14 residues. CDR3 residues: CASSFSPSPETQYF. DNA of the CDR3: TGTGCCAGCAGCTTCAGCCCCTCTCCAGAGACCCAGTACTTC. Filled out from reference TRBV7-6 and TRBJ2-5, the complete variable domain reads GAGVSQSPRYKVTKRGQDVALRCDPISGHVSLYWYRQALGQGPEFLTYFNYEAQQDKSGLPNDRFSAERPEGSISTLTIQRTEQRDSAMYRCASSFSPSPETQYFGPGTRLLVL.

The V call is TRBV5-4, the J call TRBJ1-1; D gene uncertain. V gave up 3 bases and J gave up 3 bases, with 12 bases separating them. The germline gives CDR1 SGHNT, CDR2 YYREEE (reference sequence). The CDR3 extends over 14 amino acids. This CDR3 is CASSSEEFDTEAFF. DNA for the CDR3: TGTGCCAGCAGCTCGGAGGAGTTCGACACTGAAGCTTTCTTT.

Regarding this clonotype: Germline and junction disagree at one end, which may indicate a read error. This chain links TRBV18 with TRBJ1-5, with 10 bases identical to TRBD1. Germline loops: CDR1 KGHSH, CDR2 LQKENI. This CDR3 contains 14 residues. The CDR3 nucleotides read TGTACCAGCAAGGACAGGGGGTTAAATCAGCCCCAGCATTTT. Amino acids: CTSKDRGLNQPQHF.

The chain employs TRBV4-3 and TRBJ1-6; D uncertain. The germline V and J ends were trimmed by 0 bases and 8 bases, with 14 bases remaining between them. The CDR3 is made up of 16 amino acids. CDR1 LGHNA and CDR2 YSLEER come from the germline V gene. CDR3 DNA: TGCGCCAGCAGCCAAGATGTAATCACCGTGGATTCACCCCTCCACTTT. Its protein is CASSQDVITVDSPLHF.

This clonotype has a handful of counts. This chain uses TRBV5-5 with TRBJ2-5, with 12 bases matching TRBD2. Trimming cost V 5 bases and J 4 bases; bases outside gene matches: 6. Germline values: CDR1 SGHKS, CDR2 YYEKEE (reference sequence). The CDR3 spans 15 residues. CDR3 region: CASRPTSGGPETQYF. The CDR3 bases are TGTGCCAGCAGGCCGACTAGCGGGGGCCCAGAGACCCAGTACTTC.

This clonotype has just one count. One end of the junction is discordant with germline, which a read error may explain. The CDR3: CVSSQDIEVRQPQHF. The CDR3 coding sequence is TGTGTCAGCAGCCAAGATATCGAGGTGCGTCAGCCCCAGCATTTT. The V and J genes are TRBV4-2 and TRBJ1-5; D call uncertain. Germline CDR1 reads LGHNA; CDR2 reads YNFKEQ. The CDR3 is 15 residues long.

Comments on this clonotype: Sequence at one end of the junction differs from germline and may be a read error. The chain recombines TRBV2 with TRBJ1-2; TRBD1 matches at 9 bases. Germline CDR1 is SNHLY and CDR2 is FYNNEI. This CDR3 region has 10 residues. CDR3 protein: CARRDRAFAF. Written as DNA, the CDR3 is TGTGCCAGAAGGGACAGGGCTTTTGCCTTC.

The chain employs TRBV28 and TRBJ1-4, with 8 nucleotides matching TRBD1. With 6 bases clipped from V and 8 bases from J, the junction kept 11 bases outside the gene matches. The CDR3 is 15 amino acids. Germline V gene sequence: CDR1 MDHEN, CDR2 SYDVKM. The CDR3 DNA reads TGTGCCAGCAGGGCCCGGACAGGGCTAAAGGAAAAACTGTTTTTT. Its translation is CASRARTGLKEKLFF.

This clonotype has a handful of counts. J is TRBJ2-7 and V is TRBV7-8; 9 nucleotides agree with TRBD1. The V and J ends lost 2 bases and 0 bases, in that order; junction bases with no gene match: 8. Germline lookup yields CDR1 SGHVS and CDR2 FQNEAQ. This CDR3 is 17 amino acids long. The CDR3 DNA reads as TGTGCCAGCAGCTTATTCTGGGACAGGGCTCTCTCCTACGAGCAGTACTTC. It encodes CASSLFWDRALSYEQYF.